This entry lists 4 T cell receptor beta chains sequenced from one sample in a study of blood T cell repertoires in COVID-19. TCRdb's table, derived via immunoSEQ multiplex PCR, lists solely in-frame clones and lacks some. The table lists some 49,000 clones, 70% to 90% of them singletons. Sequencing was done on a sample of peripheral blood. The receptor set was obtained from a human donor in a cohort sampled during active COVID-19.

The CDR3 DNA is TGTGCCAGCAGCAACTGGGACAGAAGGTTGAATGGCTACACCTTC. This translates into CASSNWDRRLNGYTF. J is TRBJ1-2 and V is TRBV21-1; no check of the table's D call, TRBD1, against the DNA was made. TRBV21-1 is a pseudogene. CDR3 length equals 15 residues.

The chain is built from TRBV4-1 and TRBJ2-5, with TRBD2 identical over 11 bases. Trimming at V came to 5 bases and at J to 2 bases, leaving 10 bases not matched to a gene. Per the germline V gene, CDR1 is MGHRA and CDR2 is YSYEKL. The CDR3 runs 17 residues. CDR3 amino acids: CASSGRVVAGGQETQYF. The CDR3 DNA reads TGCGCCAGCAGCGGGAGGGTGGTAGCGGGGGGGCAAGAGACCCAGTACTTC.

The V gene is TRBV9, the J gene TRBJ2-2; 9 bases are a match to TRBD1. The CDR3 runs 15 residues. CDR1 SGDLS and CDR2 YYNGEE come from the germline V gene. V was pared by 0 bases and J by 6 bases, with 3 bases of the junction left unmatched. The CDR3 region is CASSVVQGAPGELFF. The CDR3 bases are TGTGCCAGCAGCGTAGTACAGGGGGCTCCCGGGGAGCTGTTTTTT. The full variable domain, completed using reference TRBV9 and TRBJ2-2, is DSGVTQTPKHLITATGQRVTLRCSPRSGDLSVYWYQQSLDQGLQFLIQYYNGEERAKGNILERFSAQQFPDLHSELNLSSLELGDSALYFCASSVVQGAPGELFFGEGSRLTVL.

The CDR3 sequence is CASRYAQGYNSPLHF. The CDR3, as DNA: TGCGCCAGCAGATACGCTCAGGGGTATAATTCACCCCTCCACTTT. The genes are TRBV4-1 and TRBJ1-6; D might be TRBD1 (6 bases). The CDR3 has 15 amino acids. Trimming left V 6 bases short and J 4 bases short, with 13 bases between. The germline CDR1 and CDR2 sequences are MGHRA and YSYEKL.